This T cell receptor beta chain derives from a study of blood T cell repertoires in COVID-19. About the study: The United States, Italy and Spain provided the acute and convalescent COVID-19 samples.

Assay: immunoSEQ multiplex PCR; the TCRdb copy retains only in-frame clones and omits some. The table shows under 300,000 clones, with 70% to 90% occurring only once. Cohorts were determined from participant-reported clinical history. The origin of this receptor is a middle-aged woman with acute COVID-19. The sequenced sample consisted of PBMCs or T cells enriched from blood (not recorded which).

CDR3 DNA sequence: TGCGCCAGCAGTCAACGGCCACAGCTCGAAAAACTGTTTTTT. This encodes CASSQRPQLEKLFF. This sequence joins TRBV23-1 and TRBJ1-4; D ambiguous. TRBV23-1 is annotated as an ORF whose role is uncertain. V shed 2 bases and J shed 8 bases, with 12 bases lying between them. The CDR3 has 14 residues.